A selection of T cell receptor beta chains follows, all from one sample in a study of graft-versus-host responses after intestinal transplantation. Generated by immunoSEQ multiplex PCR, the TCRdb table keeps only in-frame clones and is missing some. The sample records about 54,000 clones, less than 95% being singletons. Sequenced material: PBMCs, taken roughly 95 weeks after intestinal transplant. The receptors were gathered from a human patient who received an intestinal transplant, so some T cells may come from the graft donor. Each CDR3 is given with its conserved first and last residue. D genes are given only for firm matches. Some rows mark clone size as missing; the rest say once, few, many or name a class of expanded clone.

>TRBD1|TRBJ1-5|once|TRBV4-1
TGCGCCAGCAGTCGGGACAGGGTCTCCTATAGCAATCAGCCCCAGCATTTT
CASSRDRVSYSNQPQHF
>NA|TRBJ2-5|NA|TRBV5-4
TGTGCCAGCAGCTTGGTAGGGGAAGAGACCCAGTACTTC
CASSLVGEETQYF
>NA|TRBJ2-2|once|TRBV7-6
TGTGCCAGCAGCTTACCGGGACTCGCTCTTACCGGGGAGCTGTTTTTT
CASSLPGLALTGELFF
>TRBD1|TRBJ2-5|NA|TRBV5-1
TGCGCCAGCAGCGAGACAGGGGGCCCTCAAGAGACCCAGTACTTC
CASSETGGPQETQYF
>NA|TRBJ2-1|NA|TRBV15
TGTGCCACCAGCAGAGACCTTAGGGGTGCGCAGTTCTTC
CATSRDLRGAQFF
>NA|TRBJ2-5|NA|TRBV21-1
TGTGCCAGCAGGGGGACCTTTCAAGAGACCCAGTACTTC
CASRGTFQETQYF
>NA|TRBJ1-3|NA|TRBV6-1
TGTGCCAGCAAAATTGTGTACAGCTCTGGAAACACCATATATTTT
CASKIVYSSGNTIYF
>NA|TRBJ1-1|NA|TRBV2
TGTGCCAGCAGTGCGGAGGGCAGCGACTACACTGAAGCTTTCTTT
CASSAEGSDYTEAFF
>NA|TRBJ1-6|NA|TRBV19
TGTGCCAGTAGTATAGACGACGGATCGGGTTCACCCCTCCACTTT
CASSIDDGSGSPLHF
>NA|TRBJ2-7|NA|TRBV2
TGTGCCAGCAGTGAGGGTAGCTCCTACGAGCAGTACTTC
CASSEGSSYEQYF